Below are 9 T cell receptor beta chains sequenced from a single sample in a study of shared clonotypes between healthy human individuals. The naive CD8 population came from CD45RO-negative cells selected for CCR7, without terminally differentiated effector memory CD45RA+ cells. Sequenced by immunoSEQ multiplex PCR; TCRdb stores in-frame clones only, minus some. The table has roughly 590,000 clones, just under 97% seen once. The source material was naive CD8+ T cells sorted from blood. Receptor source: a woman under 40 in good health.

The V and J genes are TRBV5-4 and TRBJ2-5, with no clear D. Trimming left V 0 bases short and J 2 bases short, with 8 bases between. The CDR3 covers 14 residues. The V gene's germline CDR1 is SGHNT and CDR2 YYREEE (reference sequence). The CDR3 bases are TGTGCCAGCAGCTTGGAGGTGGGGCAAGAGACCCAGTACTTC. Residues: CASSLEVGQETQYF.

The chain employs TRBV29-1 and TRBJ2-1; D uncertain. Germline assignment: CDR1 SQVTM and CDR2 ANQGSEA. CDR3 length equals 13 residues. The germline V and J ends were trimmed by 5 bases and 3 bases, with 11 bases remaining between them. In DNA, the CDR3 is TGCAGCGTTTATCCGCCAGACTACAATGAGCAGTTCTTC. This encodes CSVYPPDYNEQFF.

The chain recombines TRBV7-5 with TRBJ2-7; the table's D call of TRBD2 was not tested on the DNA. TRBV7-5 is listed as a pseudogene. The CDR3 length is 18 residues. The CDR3 spells CVRAPPGADGLVRGEQYF. CDR3 coding DNA: TGTGTCAGAGCCCCCCCGGGTGCAGATGGACTAGTCCGAGGCGAGCAGTACTTC.

The chain combines TRBV27 with TRBJ2-1; 8 bases align to TRBD2. Germline assignment: CDR1 MNHEY and CDR2 SMNVEV (reference sequence). The CDR3 spans 14 residues. V shed 1 base and J 10 bases; nucleotides not matched to a gene: 6. The CDR3 DNA reads TGTGCCAGCAGTTTATTGGGAGCGGGAGTCGAGCAGTTCTTC. It translates to CASSLLGAGVEQFF.

This chain joins TRBV2 and TRBJ2-1; D ambiguous. V was shortened by 3 bases and J by 4 bases, with 16 bases between the two germline ends. Germline loops: CDR1 SNHLY, CDR2 FYNNEI. CDR3 length: 16 amino acids. CDR3 region: CASSDQVPRSYNEQFF. CDR3 coding DNA: TGTGCCAGCAGTGATCAGGTCCCGAGGAGTTACAATGAGCAGTTCTTC.

The chain has TRBV27 and TRBJ1-1; unclear D gene. Trimming removed 3 bases from V and 4 bases from J, with 9 bases in between. Germline V gene sequence: CDR1 MNHEY, CDR2 SMNVEV (reference sequence). The CDR3 has 13 residues. CDR3: CASSFWVGTEAFF. In DNA form, the CDR3 reads TGTGCCAGCAGTTTTTGGGTCGGCACTGAAGCTTTCTTT.

V and J are TRBV6-6 and TRBJ2-1; D unresolved. V was shortened by 6 bases and J by 0 bases, with 9 bases between the two germline ends. Germline loops: CDR1 MNHNY, CDR2 SVGAGI (reference sequence). This CDR3 contains 14 residues. The CDR3 nucleotides are TGTGCCAGCAGCTATAGGTCCTCCTACAATGAGCAGTTCTTC. Its protein is CASSYRSSYNEQFF.

CDR3 loop: CASSWVETSGLQYF. DNA of the CDR3: TGTGCCAGCAGCTGGGTGGAAACTAGCGGGTTGCAGTACTTC. J is TRBJ2-7 and V is TRBV5-6; 9 bases align to TRBD2. The trim removed 3 bases at V and 9 bases at J, leaving 10 bases unmatched. There are 14 residues in the CDR3. CDR1 is SGHDT, CDR2 YYEEEE, per germline. Looking up the rest from reference TRBV5-6 and TRBJ2-7 gives the full variable domain: DAGVTQSPTHLIKTRGQQVTLRCSPKSGHDTVSWYQQALGQGPQFIFQYYEEEERQRGNFPDRFSGHQFPNYSSELNVNALLLGDSALYLCASSWVETSGLQYFGPGTRLTVT.

The chain combines TRBV6-5 with TRBJ1-5, with D uncertain. The germline V and J ends were trimmed by 5 bases and 7 bases, with 12 bases remaining between them. The CDR3 is 13 amino acids. The germline V gene encodes CDR1 MNHEY and CDR2 SVGAGI. DNA for the CDR3: TGTGCCAGCAGTAATGAAGGTGACCAGCCCCAGCATTTT. This sequence encodes CASSNEGDQPQHF.